The clone carrying this T cell receptor beta chain was found many times. TCRdb used MiXCR to reprocess the PCR reads, holding one entry per CDR3 protein. The sample lists roughly 86,000 distinct CDR3 sequences; around 20% were seen once. These data are taken from a study of molecular identifiers for immune sequencing clone quantification. Losses at the gene ends were 4 bases for V and 0 bases for J; bases not matched to a gene: 7. The CDR3 has 16 residues. Germline CDR1 is SGHVS and CDR2 is FNYEAQ. The J gene is TRBJ2-3, the V gene TRBV7-6, with TRBD1 matching over 7 bases. Sequencing was performed on naive CD8+ T cells from blood, with Jurkat cell RNA spiked in. Indicated subset: FACS-sorted CD8+CD4-CCR7+CD45RA+ naive T cells. This receptor was identified in a human donor in good health. Some libraries in this study had Jurkat cell RNA spiked in. In DNA form, the CDR3 reads TGTGCCAGCAGCTCAACAGGGGCCACTAGCACAGATACGCAGTATTTT. Protein product: CASSSTGATSTDTQYF. Full variable domain (rest looked up from reference TRBV7-6 and TRBJ2-3): GAGVSQSPRYKVTKRGQDVALRCDPISGHVSLYWYRQALGQGPEFLTYFNYEAQQDKSGLPNDRFSAERPEGSISTLTIQRTEQRDSAMYRCASSSTGATSTDTQYFGPGTRLTVL.